Listed below are T cell receptor beta chains from one sample, sequenced in a study of CD8 T cells in ankylosing spondylitis. In TCRdb, the 5' RACE reads were re-called with MiXCR into one record per CDR3 protein. Altogether 200,000 to 300,000 distinct CDR3 sequences are present, 7.5% to 9% being singletons, with the ten largest covering almost 7%. The sequencing sample was made of blood, either unsorted or a sorted T cell fraction (not recorded which). These receptors were obtained from a male donor with ankylosing spondylitis or in good health (not recorded which). The CDR3 runs from the conserved cysteine through the conserved F or W. D genes are given only for firm matches. A row's size may be missing; if present it is once, few, many or a size class.

abundance,j_gene,d_gene,v_gene,CDR3nt,CDR3aa
many,TRBJ2-4,.,TRBV12-3/TRBV12-4,TGTGCCAGCAGTGGGGACGGTCTTCTCAAAAACATTCAGTACTTC,CASSGDGLLKNIQYF
many,TRBJ2-5,.,TRBV20-1,TGCAGTGCTAGACCAGGAGAGACCCAGTACTTC,CSARPGETQYF
many,TRBJ1-3,.,TRBV12-3/TRBV12-4,TGTGCCAGCAGGGACAGTGGCTCTGGAAACACCATATATTTT,CASRDSGSGNTIYF
many,TRBJ1-2,TRBD1,TRBV29-1,TGCAGCGTCGGGGGACAGGGGGATTATGGCTACACCTTC,CSVGGQGDYGYTF
many,TRBJ1-5,.,TRBV6-2/TRBV6-3,TGTGCCAGCAGTCCCTCACGGGGACAACAGCCCCAGCATTTT,CASSPSRGQQPQHF
.,TRBJ2-2,.,TRBV10-3,TGTGCCATCAGTGAGTCGTCTGCGAGAGGGTTCACCGGGGAGCTGTTTTTT,CAISESSARGFTGELFF
many,TRBJ2-7,TRBD1,TRBV4-2,TGTGCCAGCAGCCTTTCGCCGGGACAGCAAACGTACGAGCAGTACTTC,CASSLSPGQQTYEQYF
many,TRBJ2-3,.,TRBV29-1,TGCAGCGTTGAGGGCGGACAACGAACAGATACGCAGTATTTT,CSVEGGQRTDTQYF
many,TRBJ2-1,TRBD2,TRBV5-1,TGCGCCAGCAGCTTGGAACTAGCGGGGGGGGGTGAGCAGTTCTTC,CASSLELAGGGEQFF
.,TRBJ1-6,.,TRBV9,TGTGCCAGCAGCGTTGGAGGGGCAAAAGAAACCTATAATTCACCCCTCCACTTT,CASSVGGAKETYNSPLHF
many,TRBJ2-1,.,TRBV5-1,TGCGCCAGCAGCTTTCCCAACAATGAGCAGTTCTTC,CASSFPNNEQFF
many,TRBJ2-2,TRBD1,TRBV7-2,TGTGCCAGCAGCTTAGCGCTAGGGGGCGCGGCCGGGGAGCTGTTTTTT,CASSLALGGAAGELFF
many,TRBJ1-1,.,TRBV5-1,TGCGCCAGCAGCTGGGGGTCAGGGGTCGCTGAAGCTTTCTTT,CASSWGSGVAEAFF
many,TRBJ2-5,.,TRBV20-1,TGCAGTGCCCCGGAGGGGCAAGAGACCCAGTACTTC,CSAPEGQETQYF
.,TRBJ1-1,.,TRBV7-9,TGTGCCAGCAGACGAGACAGTACCAACACTGAAGCTTTCTTT,CASRRDSTNTEAFF
few,TRBJ1-2,.,TRBV4-3,TGCGCCAGCAGCCAGGCTCCCGGAGAGGGACGCTACACCTTC,CASSQAPGEGRYTF
many,TRBJ1-6,.,TRBV27,TGTGCCAGCAGTTTGGGTCCCAGGGAAGGGTCCTATAATTCACCCCTCCACTTT,CASSLGPREGSYNSPLHF
many,TRBJ1-2,TRBD1,TRBV7-8,TGTGCCAGCAGCTCCCAGGACAGGGGGACCTATGGCTACACCTTC,CASSSQDRGTYGYTF
many,TRBJ1-3,TRBD1,TRBV20-1,TGCAGTGCTAGACAGGGGGCGCGAGATGGAAACACCATATATTTT,CSARQGARDGNTIYF
.,TRBJ2-1,.,TRBV28,TGTGCCAGCAGTTCCTTAAGCCGGGGCCATTCATACAATGAGCAGTTCTTC,CASSSLSRGHSYNEQFF
many,TRBJ2-1,TRBD2,TRBV24-1,TGTGCCACCAGTGCTAGCGGGAGTTACAATGAGCAGTTCTTC,CATSASGSYNEQFF
many,TRBJ2-2,TRBD2,TRBV6-1,TGTGCCAGCACCCCCTCCGGACTAGCGGGGGGCTCGGGGGAGCTGTTTTTT,CASTPSGLAGGSGELFF
many,TRBJ2-3,TRBD2,TRBV12-3/TRBV12-4,TGTGCCAGCGGCCCGGGGACTAGAGTAGATACGCAGTATTTT,CASGPGTRVDTQYF
many,TRBJ2-7,TRBD2,TRBV6-5,TGTGCCAGCAGTTACTCGGGCGGGAGCTCCTACGAGCAGTACTTC,CASSYSGGSSYEQYF
.,TRBJ1-1,TRBD1,TRBV6-5,TGTGCCAGCAGTTACTCGTGGACAGGCGATAACACTGAAGCTTTCTTT,CASSYSWTGDNTEAFF
many,TRBJ1-2,.,TRBV7-2,TGTGCCAGCAGCCTCCGAAAGGAGTTAGCTAACTATGGCTACACCTTC,CASSLRKELANYGYTF
.,TRBJ2-5,TRBD2,TRBV11-1,TGTGCCAGCAGCTTCCCCGGACTAGCTCAAGAGACCCAGTACTTC,CASSFPGLAQETQYF
many,TRBJ2-1,.,TRBV7-9,TGTGCCAGCGGGACCTCGAGCTCCTACAATGAGCAGTTCTTC,CASGTSSSYNEQFF
many,TRBJ2-1,.,TRBV7-2,TGTGCCAGCAGCTTAAGTGGGGACAATGAGCAGTTCTTC,CASSLSGDNEQFF
many,TRBJ1-1,.,TRBV5-1,TGCGCCAGCAGCTTTGGAAGGGCGTACACTGAAGCTTTCTTT,CASSFGRAYTEAFF
.,TRBJ2-5,.,TRBV20-1,TGCAGTGCTAGAGACCCCGCCCGGGATCGAGAGACCCAGTACTTC,CSARDPARDRETQYF
many,TRBJ1-2,.,TRBV4-2,TGTGCCAGCAGCCAAGACCGGGGGTCGACTAACTATGGCTACACCTTC,CASSQDRGSTNYGYTF
many,TRBJ1-3,.,TRBV5-6,TGTGCCAGCAGCTTGGGTGACAGCTCAGGAAACACCATATATTTT,CASSLGDSSGNTIYF
many,TRBJ2-1,.,TRBV7-2,TGTGCCAGCAGCTTAGTGTTTGGACAGAACAATGAGCAGTTCTTC,CASSLVFGQNNEQFF
.,TRBJ2-2,.,TRBV6-5,TGTGCCAGCAGTTACGCTTGGCCGGGCAGAAAGCCGGACACCGGGGAGCTGTTTTTT,CASSYAWPGRKPDTGELFF
many,TRBJ2-1,.,TRBV7-2,TGTGCCAGCAGCTTAGGGGCAGGGTTATGGAATGAGCAGTTCTTC,CASSLGAGLWNEQFF
many,TRBJ1-2,.,TRBV12-3/TRBV12-4,TGTGCCAGCAGTTTTTCCGAGCCCGGCTACACCTTC,CASSFSEPGYTF
.,TRBJ2-1,TRBD2,TRBV12-3/TRBV12-4,TGTGCCAGCAGTCCCGGTTCAGCGGGGGACTTCTACAATGAGCAGTTCTTC,CASSPGSAGDFYNEQFF
few,TRBJ2-1,.,TRBV20-1,TGCAGTGCTAGAAGGCTCGACTCCTACAATGAGCAGTTCTTC,CSARRLDSYNEQFF
many,TRBJ2-5,.,TRBV12-3/TRBV12-4,TGTGCCAGCGGCATCCACGGGGGTATGGAGACCCAGTACTTC,CASGIHGGMETQYF
few,TRBJ1-2,TRBD1,TRBV27,TGTGCCAGCAGCATGACAGGGGGTTTTGAAGGCTACACCTTC,CASSMTGGFEGYTF
many,TRBJ2-5,.,TRBV11-3,TGTGCCAGCAGCCTAACCGGTAGGGCTGGTGAGACCCAGTACTTC,CASSLTGRAGETQYF
.,TRBJ1-5,.,TRBV6-1,TGTGCCAGCAGTGGCCGGACGGATCAGCCCCAGCATTTT,CASSGRTDQPQHF
many,TRBJ1-1,.,TRBV6-1,TGTGCCAGCAGCTCCCCAGCAGGGGAGAACACTGAAGCTTTCTTT,CASSSPAGENTEAFF
few,TRBJ1-3,.,TRBV18,TGTGCCACCAATTCTGGACAGAGCCCTTCTGGAAACACCATATATTTT,CATNSGQSPSGNTIYF
.,TRBJ2-3,.,TRBV5-1,TGCGCCAGCAGCTTACCCCCGATGGGGACAGATACGCAGTATTTT,CASSLPPMGTDTQYF
many,TRBJ1-6,.,TRBV4-2,TGTGCCAGCAGCCAAGAAGCCCAGCGCTCCTATAATTCACCCCTCCACTTT,CASSQEAQRSYNSPLHF
.,TRBJ1-2,TRBD1,TRBV6-1,TGTGCCAGTAGGAGAGGGGGCGAGGATGGCTACACCTTC,CASRRGGEDGYTF
few,TRBJ1-6,.,TRBV11-2,TGTGCCAGCACCAACTCCTTTCTGGAATCACCCCTCCACTTT,CASTNSFLESPLHF
few,TRBJ2-7,TRBD1,TRBV5-5,TGTGCCAGCAGTGACAGACAGGGCCCCTACGAGCAGTACTTC,CASSDRQGPYEQYF
.,TRBJ2-6,TRBD1,TRBV19,TGTGCCAGTAGGAGGGGGGACAGGTACTCTGGGGCCAACGTCCTGACTTTC,CASRRGDRYSGANVLTF
many,TRBJ1-3,.,TRBV7-6,TGTGCCAGCAGCGTCTTATTTGGAAACACCATATATTTT,CASSVLFGNTIYF
many,TRBJ1-1,.,TRBV6-1,TGTGCCAGCAGTGAACTTGCGCAGGGTATCTTT,CASSELAQGIF
many,TRBJ2-1,TRBD1,TRBV10-3,TGTGCCATCAGGAGTGGACAGGGTGCGAATGAGCAGTTCTTC,CAIRSGQGANEQFF
.,TRBJ2-5,.,TRBV11-2,TGTGCCAGCAGCTCCCCCCTAGAGACCCAGTACTTC,CASSSPLETQYF
.,TRBJ1-3,.,TRBV3-1,TGTGCCAGCAGCCACCTGGCTAACACCATATATTTT,CASSHLANTIYF
.,TRBJ2-2,.,TRBV7-2,TGTGCCAGCAGCTTAGCGCAGGGGCGCGCCGGGGAGCTGTTTTTT,CASSLAQGRAGELFF
many,TRBJ1-5,.,TRBV4-3,TGCGCCAGCAGCCAAGACAGGGCATATAGCAATCAGCCCCAGCATTTT,CASSQDRAYSNQPQHF
few,TRBJ2-1,TRBD2,TRBV4-2,TGTGCCAGCAGCCAAGTCGGGGGACTAGCGGGTTACAATGAGCAGTTCTTC,CASSQVGGLAGYNEQFF